This T cell receptor beta chain was documented in a study of blood T cell repertoires in COVID-19. On the study more broadly: Samples taken during acute and convalescent COVID-19 were collected in the United States, Italy and Spain. The analysed material was cDNA or gDNA that came from T cells, B-cell-depleted T cells, or PBMCs.

In the original analysis: It was from reference gene primer amplification that nucleated cell counts were estimated. Profiled with immunoSEQ multiplex PCR; TCRdb holds only in-frame clones, not every one. V, J and clone size are those of that table, while D and trimming were read from the DNA. The table shows roughly 300,000 clones, with about 76% occurring only once. V trimming: 5 bases; J trimming: 11 bases; junction bases outside the gene matches: 7. This CDR3 region has 12 residues. Germline V gene sequence: CDR1 SGHVS, CDR2 FNYEAQ. The chain uses TRBV7-6 and TRBJ1-1; 8 bases agree with TRBD1. Specimen: peripheral blood. The sequence derives from a woman aged 55-69 years with active or convalescent COVID-19. The CDR3: CASSTQTGVAFF. DNA for the CDR3: TGTGCCAGCAGCACACAGACAGGGGTGGCTTTCTTT.